The 32 T cell receptor beta chains below come from one sample, sequenced in a study of T cell responses to AZD1222 COVID-19 vaccine. Profiled with immunoSEQ multiplex PCR; TCRdb holds only in-frame clones, not every one. The sample has some 100,000 clones; 85% to 90% are singletons. Sample: peripheral blood, taken on day 0 of AZD1222 vaccination. These receptors all come from an adult in good health.

This clone was seen only once. The rearrangement uses TRBV4-2 and TRBJ2-1, with unresolved D. Trimming shortened V by 2 bases and J by 4 bases, and 0 bases separated the two germline ends. CDR1 and CDR2 (germline): LGHNA, YNFKEQ. The CDR3 spans 11 residues. This CDR3 is CASSQYNEQFF. The CDR3 DNA sequence: TGTGCCAGCAGCCAATACAATGAGCAGTTCTTC.

The gene calls are TRBV6-1 and TRBJ2-1; 14 bases agree with TRBD2. V was pared by 3 bases and J by 0 bases, with 10 bases of the junction left unmatched. The CDR3 spans 20 residues. Germline CDR1 MNHNS, CDR2 SASEGT. Written as DNA, the CDR3 is TGTGCCAGCAGTGAGAGACTAGCGGGAGGGTCATCTTACTCCTACAATGAGCAGTTCTTC. Translation: CASSERLAGGSSYSYNEQFF.

The J gene is TRBJ2-6, the V gene TRBV6-1; 13 bases map to TRBD2. The CDR3 spans 17 residues. Germline loops: CDR1 MNHNS, CDR2 SASEGT. The trim removed 4 bases at V and 1 base at J, leaving 1 base unmatched. This chain's CDR3 is CASSGLAGGSGANVLTF. CDR3 nucleotide sequence: TGTGCCAGCAGTGGACTAGCGGGAGGATCTGGGGCCAACGTCCTGACTTTC.

V is TRBV30 and J is TRBJ1-6; D is undetermined. The CDR3 has 12 residues. Trimming removed 4 bases from V and 8 bases from J, with 9 bases in between. Germline-derived CDR1 and CDR2 are GTSNPN and SVGIG (reference sequence). The CDR3 here is CAWTRVDSPLHF. The CDR3 bases are TGTGCCTGGACTCGAGTTGATTCACCCCTCCACTTT.

The chain links TRBV10-3 to TRBJ2-7, with a weak D call TRBD2 (6 bases). CDR1 and CDR2 (germline): ENHRY, SYGVKD. Trimming took off 6 bases at V and 3 bases at J, with 15 bases between the two ends. The CDR3 totals 14 residues. CDR3 nucleotide sequence: TGTGCCATCAGCCCCCGGGGGTCAATCTACGAGCAGTACTTC. Translating it yields CAISPRGSIYEQYF.

In DNA form, the CDR3 reads TGTGCCAGTAGTATAGCCCTGGGCACTGAAGCTTTCTTT. Its protein is CASSIALGTEAFF. The chain has TRBV19 and TRBJ1-1; D call uncertain. There are 13 residues in the CDR3. Germline CDR1 is LNHDA and CDR2 is SQIVND (reference sequence). The V and J ends lost 1 base and 4 bases respectively, with 7 bases between them.

The chain recombines TRBV5-5 with TRBJ1-2; TRBD1 matches 9 bases. The V gene end was trimmed by 5 bases and the J gene end by 4 bases; junction bases not matched to a gene: 6. The CDR3 has 14 residues. From germline, CDR1 is SGHKS and CDR2 YYEKEE (reference sequence). The CDR3 region is CASREGQGIYGYTF. CDR3 DNA: TGTGCCAGCAGGGAGGGACAGGGAATCTATGGCTACACCTTC.

The J gene is TRBJ1-4, the V gene TRBV6-1; D uncertain. V was cut by 3 bases and J by 5 bases, with 10 bases left in between. From germline, CDR1 is MNHNS and CDR2 SASEGT. The CDR3 runs to 14 residues. DNA of the CDR3: TGTGCCAGCAGTGAGCAGGCCGCGAATGAAAAACTGTTTTTT. It yields the protein CASSEQAANEKLFF.

The V gene is TRBV5-5, the J gene TRBJ1-5, with TRBD1 matching 7 bases. Trimming at V came to 0 bases and at J to 3 bases, leaving 6 bases not matched to a gene. CDR3 length equals 16 residues. The V gene's germline CDR1 is SGHKS and CDR2 YYEKEE (reference sequence). The CDR3 sequence: CASSLAVGQHNQPQHF. The CDR3 DNA sequence: TGTGCCAGCAGCTTGGCCGTGGGACAGCACAATCAGCCCCAGCATTTT.

The V and J genes are TRBV29-1 and TRBJ2-3; 9 bases map to TRBD1. After removal of 5 bases from V and 3 bases from J, the junction contained 6 bases not matched to a gene. CDR1 and CDR2 (germline): SQVTM, ANQGSEA. This CDR3 spans 14 amino acids. This CDR3 is CSVRDRDGTDTQYF. The CDR3 nucleotides read TGCAGCGTTCGGGACAGGGATGGGACAGATACGCAGTATTTT.

CDR3 in DNA: TGTGCCAGCAGCCCGATGTTGCTACAAGAGACCCAGTACTTC. This gives the protein CASSPMLLQETQYF. The V call is TRBV7-7, the J call TRBJ2-5; D is undetermined. Trimming took off 5 bases at V and 2 bases at J, with 12 bases between the two ends. The CDR3 is 14 amino acids. Germline CDR1 SSHAT, CDR2 FNYEAQ (reference sequence).

This clone appeared once. J is TRBJ1-3 and V is TRBV6-5; D might be TRBD1 (6 bases). The CDR3 is 13 residues long. The V and J ends lost 5 bases and 4 bases respectively, with 9 bases between them. CDR1 is MNHEY, CDR2 SVGAGI, per germline. The CDR3 sequence is CASSRGQGNTIYF. CDR3 bases: TGTGCCAGCAGTCGTGGACAGGGAAACACCATATATTTT.

This sequence joins TRBV28 and TRBJ2-2, with D hard to call. V lost 3 bases, J lost 7 bases, and 18 bases lay in between. There are 16 residues in the CDR3. Looked up from germline, CDR1 is MDHEN and CDR2 is SYDVKM. Here the CDR3 DNA reads TGTGCCAGCAGTTTCCCGTTAGGTTACCTAGGCGGGGAGCTGTTTTTT. Translating gives CASSFPLGYLGGELFF. The full variable domain, in which reference TRBV28 and TRBJ2-2 provide the parts outside the CDR3, is DVKVTQSSRYLVKRTGEKVFLECVQDMDHENMFWYRQDPGLGLRLIYFSYDVKMKEKGDIPEGYSVSREKKERFSLILESASTNQTSMYLCASSFPLGYLGGELFFGEGSRLTVL.

V is TRBV16 and J is TRBJ1-5; D gene uncertain. V shed 0 bases and J shed 4 bases, with 4 bases lying between them. The CDR3 runs 13 residues. CDR1 and CDR2 from the germline V gene are KGHSY and FQNENV. CDR3 loop: CASSQSWNQPQHF. In DNA, the CDR3 is TGTGCCAGCAGCCAATCCTGGAATCAGCCCCAGCATTTT.

This sequence joins TRBV5-1 and TRBJ1-2, with D possibly TRBD1 on 6 matching bases. The CDR3 runs to 13 residues. The ends were cut back, 4 bases at V and 4 bases at J, with 11 bases in the middle. Per germline, CDR1 SGHRS and CDR2 YFSETQ. CDR3 amino acids: CASSEGGVYGYTF. CDR3 DNA: TGCGCCAGCAGCGAGGGGGGCGTCTATGGCTACACCTTC.

The chain carries TRBV4-2 and TRBJ2-1, with unresolved D. CDR3 length: 15 amino acids. The germline CDR1 and CDR2 sequences are LGHNA and YNFKEQ. V was pared by 2 bases and J by 0 bases, with 8 bases between. Written as DNA, the CDR3 is TGTGCCAGCAGCCAACCCTGGGACTCCTACAATGAGCAGTTCTTC. Its translation: CASSQPWDSYNEQFF.

This rearrangement joins TRBV27 to TRBJ2-1; D gene uncertain. CDR1 MNHEY and CDR2 SMNVEV come from the germline V gene (reference sequence). This CDR3 comprises 14 residues. V was trimmed by 4 bases and J by 4 bases, leaving 11 bases between them. The chain's CDR3 is CASSWSRMYNEQFF. CDR3 nucleotides: TGTGCCAGCAGTTGGAGCAGGATGTACAATGAGCAGTTCTTC.

This chain uses TRBV4-1 with TRBJ1-5, with 8 bases that match TRBD1. CDR1 and CDR2 (germline): MGHRA, YSYEKL. V was clipped by 4 bases and J by 4 bases; unmatched bases: 6. The CDR3 consists of 15 residues. The CDR3 bases are TGCGCCAGCAGCCGCGGACAGGGAGGGAATCAGCCCCAGCATTTT. Amino acid sequence: CASSRGQGGNQPQHF.

This clone was picked up many times. This chain joins TRBV4-1 and TRBJ2-7; 10 bases match TRBD2. The junction had 20 bases not matched to a gene; V was cut back by 4 bases and J by 5 bases. From germline, CDR1 is MGHRA and CDR2 YSYEKL. This CDR3 is built from 19 residues. The CDR3 sequence: CASSRQPNGLAGASHEQYF. The CDR3 DNA sequence: TGCGCCAGCAGCCGCCAACCGAACGGGCTAGCGGGAGCTTCCCACGAGCAGTACTTC.

This clone showed up just once. The chain joins TRBV11-3 to TRBJ2-5; D tentatively fits TRBD1 or TRBD2 (6 bases each). This CDR3 spans 15 amino acids. Per the germline V gene, CDR1 is SGHNT and CDR2 is YENEEA. Trimming pared 4 bases from V and 2 bases from J, leaving 14 bases between. The CDR3 protein is CASSSYRGGQETQYF. In DNA, the CDR3 is TGTGCCAGCAGCTCCTATAGAGGGGGGCAAGAGACCCAGTACTTC.

Concerning this clone: The same CDR3 also results from other DNA sequences found in this sample. The chain employs TRBV9 and TRBJ1-3, with D unresolved. This CDR3 has 15 amino acids. V lost 0 bases and J 4 bases, leaving 11 bases between the germline ends. Germline V gives CDR1 SGDLS, CDR2 YYNGEE. The DNA for the CDR3 is TGTGCCAGCAGCGTAGCTGGCAGTTCAGGAAACACCATATATTTT. Translating it yields CASSVAGSSGNTIYF.

The rearrangement joins TRBV3-1 (or the pseudogene TRBV3-2) to TRBJ2-5, with D hard to call. CDR1 and CDR2 (germline): LGHDT, YNNKEL (reference sequence). The ends were cut back, 0 bases at V and 10 bases at J, with 18 bases in the middle. This CDR3 is 15 amino acids long. The CDR3: CASSQDLLVGHGQYF. CDR3 bases: TGTGCCAGCAGCCAAGATCTCTTAGTGGGCCACGGCCAGTACTTC.

The rearrangement links TRBV9 to TRBJ1-3; 10 nucleotides align to TRBD1. This CDR3 has 16 amino acids. V lost 2 bases to trimming and J lost 4 bases; unmatched junction nucleotides: 6. Germline CDR1 and CDR2: SGDLS and YYNGEE. CDR3 nucleotides: TGTGCCAGCAGCGTCGGGACAGGGGAGGGAGGAAACACCATATATTTT. This sequence encodes CASSVGTGEGGNTIYF. Filled out from reference TRBV9 and TRBJ1-3, the complete variable domain reads DSGVTQTPKHLITATGQRVTLRCSPRSGDLSVYWYQQSLDQGLQFLIQYYNGEERAKGNILERFSAQQFPDLHSELNLSSLELGDSALYFCASSVGTGEGGNTIYFGEGSWLTVV.

This chain links TRBV2 with TRBJ1-5; weak D call: TRBD1 (5 bases). The CDR3 sequence is 15 residues long. V lost 1 base, J lost 4 bases, and 11 bases lay in between. Germline-derived CDR1 and CDR2 are SNHLY and FYNNEI. CDR3 DNA: TGTGCCAGCAGTGAAGGGGGCAAAGAGAATCAGCCCCAGCATTTT. Translating it yields CASSEGGKENQPQHF.

This chain uses TRBV10-1 with TRBJ2-7; 7 nucleotides line up with TRBD2. The J segment lost 11 bases and the V segment lost 7 bases, leaving 11 bases of the junction unmatched. The germline V gene has CDR1 WNHNN and CDR2 SYGVQD (reference sequence). CDR3 size: 12 residues. For the CDR3, the DNA is TGCGCCAGCAAACAGCGGAGCGGGAAAGAGTACTTC. Encoded protein: CASKQRSGKEYF.

V usage is TRBV4-1 and J usage is TRBJ2-5; D gene ambiguous. The CDR3 has 16 amino acids. The germline V and J ends were trimmed by 0 bases and 0 bases, with 11 bases remaining between them. The V gene's germline CDR1 is MGHRA and CDR2 YSYEKL. The CDR3 nucleotides are TGCGCCAGCAGCCAAGATCCGGGCCGACACCAAGAGACCCAGTACTTC. This encodes CASSQDPGRHQETQYF.

The chain recombines TRBV2 with TRBJ2-7; the match to TRBD2 covers 7 bases. This CDR3 is 15 amino acids long. Germline values: CDR1 SNHLY, CDR2 FYNNEI. J lost 1 base, V lost 6 bases, and 9 bases had no gene match. CDR3 protein: CASRGGSTDSYEQYF. Here the CDR3 DNA reads TGTGCCAGCAGGGGGGGGAGCACAGATTCCTACGAGCAGTACTTC. The variable domain in full, with the rest retrieved from reference TRBV2 and TRBJ2-7, is EPEVTQTPSHQVTQMGQEVILRCVPISNHLYFYWYRQILGQKVEFLVSFYNNEISEKSEIFDDQFSVERPDGSNFTLKIRSTKLEDSAMYFCASRGGSTDSYEQYFGPGTRLTVT.

This rearrangement joins TRBV12-5 to TRBJ1-3; no reliable D call. Germline V gene sequence: CDR1 LGHNT, CDR2 FRNRAP. Trimming cost V 10 bases and J 4 bases, with 20 bases left between them. This CDR3 comprises 15 residues. The CDR3 sequence: CAKGRTEAQGNTIYF. In nucleotides, the CDR3 is TGTGCTAAAGGGCGGACGGAGGCCCAGGGAAACACCATATATTTT.

This rearrangement joins TRBV19 to TRBJ2-1, with D perhaps TRBD1 (6 bases). This CDR3 is 16 amino acids long. The V and J ends lost 6 bases and 0 bases respectively, with 15 bases between them. Germline CDR1 LNHDA, CDR2 SQIVND (reference sequence). CDR3 nucleotide sequence: TGTGCCAGTAGCCTCGACAGGATGGGCTCCTACAATGAGCAGTTCTTC. Encoded protein: CASSLDRMGSYNEQFF.

This clone occurred once. The chain has TRBV6-5 and TRBJ2-1; TRBD2 matches 11 bases. Germline V lookup: CDR1 MNHEY, CDR2 SVGAGI. The trim removed 0 bases at V and 10 bases at J, leaving 5 bases unmatched. The CDR3 totals 15 residues. The DNA of the CDR3 is TGTGCCAGCAGTTACTCGAAGGCTAGCGGGGGGGAGCAGTTCTTC. It codes for CASSYSKASGGEQFF.

The rearrangement joins TRBV5-1 to TRBJ1-1, with D uncertain. Germline V gives CDR1 SGHRS, CDR2 YFSETQ. The V end was cut by 5 bases, the J end by 1 base, with 3 bases between. This CDR3 spans 11 amino acids. This chain's CDR3 is CASRWNTEAFF. The CDR3 DNA sequence: TGCGCCAGCAGGTGGAACACTGAAGCTTTCTTT.

The chain is built from TRBV5-1 and TRBJ2-7; the D gene is possibly TRBD2 (6 bases). From germline, CDR1 is SGHRS and CDR2 YFSETQ. The CDR3 runs to 13 residues. V shed 1 base and J shed 3 bases, with 8 bases lying between them. As DNA, the CDR3 is TGCGCCAGCAGCTTGTTGACTAGCTACGAGCAGTACTTC. Protein: CASSLLTSYEQYF.